The source of this T cell receptor beta chain is a study of cytomegalovirus exposure and HLA in healthy donors. Study summary: HLA-typed donors were the source of about 85 million unique TCRs held in an early data release. Findings of the study overall: Being indistinguishable, some V segments were excluded, TRBV6-2 and TRBV6-3 among them. CMV antigen specificity was confirmed in vitro for three CMV-associated chains.

On this clone itself: The target antigen is unknown.

The PCR made use of 60 Vbeta and 13 Jbeta primers. The assay was immunoSEQ multiplex PCR, and TCRdb's table has in-frame clones only and misses some. Here the sample spans about 110,000 clones, under 80% being singletons. With V trimmed by 9 bases and J by 9 bases, 14 bases remained unmatched. The CDR3 runs to 15 residues. Germline V CDR1 and CDR2: LNHDA, SQIVND (reference sequence). The specimen was PBMCs. The clonotype was recovered from a woman between 50 and 59 years old in good health and CMV-seropositive. The chain carries TRBV19 and TRBJ2-2; 9 nucleotides agree with TRBD2. For the CDR3, the DNA is TGTGCCAGCAGTCCGGAGCGGGGGGTGGACCGGGAGCTGTTTTTT. Translating gives CASSPERGVDRELFF.